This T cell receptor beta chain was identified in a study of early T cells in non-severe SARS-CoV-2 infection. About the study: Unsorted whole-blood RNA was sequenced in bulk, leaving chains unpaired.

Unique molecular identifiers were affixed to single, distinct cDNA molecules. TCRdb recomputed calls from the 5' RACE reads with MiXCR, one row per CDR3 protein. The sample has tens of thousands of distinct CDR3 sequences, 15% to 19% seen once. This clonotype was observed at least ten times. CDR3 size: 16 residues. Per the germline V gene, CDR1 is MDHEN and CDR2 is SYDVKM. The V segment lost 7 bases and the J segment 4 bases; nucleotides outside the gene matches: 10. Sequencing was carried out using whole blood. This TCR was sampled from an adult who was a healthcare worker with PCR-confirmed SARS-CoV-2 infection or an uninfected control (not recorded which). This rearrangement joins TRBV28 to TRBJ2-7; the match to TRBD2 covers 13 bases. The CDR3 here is CASTLRVGLAGYEQYF. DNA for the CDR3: TGTGCCAGCACCTTACGGGTGGGACTAGCGGGGTACGAGCAGTACTTC.